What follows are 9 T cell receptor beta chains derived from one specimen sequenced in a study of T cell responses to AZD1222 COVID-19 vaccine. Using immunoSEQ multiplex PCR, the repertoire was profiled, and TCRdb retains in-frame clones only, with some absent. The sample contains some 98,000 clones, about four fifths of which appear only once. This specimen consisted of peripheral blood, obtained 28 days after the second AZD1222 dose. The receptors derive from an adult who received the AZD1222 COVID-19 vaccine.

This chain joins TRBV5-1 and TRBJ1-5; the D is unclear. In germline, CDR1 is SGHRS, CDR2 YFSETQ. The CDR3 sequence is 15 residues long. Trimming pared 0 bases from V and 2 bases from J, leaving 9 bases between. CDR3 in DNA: TGCGCCAGCAGCTTGGATGGAGGACGCAATCAGCCCCAGCATTTT. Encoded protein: CASSLDGGRNQPQHF.

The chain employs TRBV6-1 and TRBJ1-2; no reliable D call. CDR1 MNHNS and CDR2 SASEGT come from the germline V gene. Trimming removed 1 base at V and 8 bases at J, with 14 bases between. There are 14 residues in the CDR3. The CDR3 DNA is TGTGCCAGCAGTGAAGGACGGCGCCTCGAGGGCTACACCTTC. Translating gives CASSEGRRLEGYTF.

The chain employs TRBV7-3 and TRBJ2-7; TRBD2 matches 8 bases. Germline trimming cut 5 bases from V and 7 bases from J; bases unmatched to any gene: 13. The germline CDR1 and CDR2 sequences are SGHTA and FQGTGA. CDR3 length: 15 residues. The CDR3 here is CASSLSLAAVGEQYF. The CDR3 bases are TGTGCCAGCAGCCTCTCACTAGCGGCTGTTGGGGAGCAGTACTTC.

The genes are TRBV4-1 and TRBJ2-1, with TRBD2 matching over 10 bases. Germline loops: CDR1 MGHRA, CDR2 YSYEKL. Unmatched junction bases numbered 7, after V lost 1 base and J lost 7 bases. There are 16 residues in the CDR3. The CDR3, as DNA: TGCGCCAGCAGCCAAGTACCAGCGGGAGGGTTAAATGAGCAGTTCTTC. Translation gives CASSQVPAGGLNEQFF.

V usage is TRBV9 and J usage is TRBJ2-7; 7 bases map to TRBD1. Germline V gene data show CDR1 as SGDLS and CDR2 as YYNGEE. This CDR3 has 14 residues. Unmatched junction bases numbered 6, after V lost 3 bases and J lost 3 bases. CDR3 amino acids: CASSAADRVYEQYF. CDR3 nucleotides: TGTGCCAGCAGCGCCGCCGACAGGGTCTACGAGCAGTACTTC.

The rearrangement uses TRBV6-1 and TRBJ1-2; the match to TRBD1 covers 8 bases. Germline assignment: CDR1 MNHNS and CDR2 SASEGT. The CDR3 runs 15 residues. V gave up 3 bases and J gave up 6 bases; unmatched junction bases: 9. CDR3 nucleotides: TGTGCCAGCAGTGAGACAGGGGATCCCCTTGATGGCTACACCTTC. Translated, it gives CASSETGDPLDGYTF.

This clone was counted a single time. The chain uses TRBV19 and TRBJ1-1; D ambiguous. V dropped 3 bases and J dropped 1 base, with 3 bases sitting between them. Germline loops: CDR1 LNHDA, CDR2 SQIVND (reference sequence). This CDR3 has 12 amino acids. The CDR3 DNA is TGTGCCAGTAGTATGCGGAACACTGAAGCTTTCTTT. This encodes CASSMRNTEAFF. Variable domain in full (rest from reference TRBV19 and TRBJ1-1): DGGITQSPKYLFRKEGQNVTLSCEQNLNHDAMYWYRQDPGQGLRLIYYSQIVNDFQKGDIAEGYSVSREKKESFPLTVTSAQKNPTAFYLCASSMRNTEAFFGQGTRLTVV.

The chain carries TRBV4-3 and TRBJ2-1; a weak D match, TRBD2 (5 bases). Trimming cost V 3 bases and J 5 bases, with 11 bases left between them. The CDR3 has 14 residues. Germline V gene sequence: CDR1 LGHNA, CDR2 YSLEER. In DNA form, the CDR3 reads TGCGCCAGCAGCCAGGACTGGAGAAACAATGAGCAGTTCTTC. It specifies CASSQDWRNNEQFF.

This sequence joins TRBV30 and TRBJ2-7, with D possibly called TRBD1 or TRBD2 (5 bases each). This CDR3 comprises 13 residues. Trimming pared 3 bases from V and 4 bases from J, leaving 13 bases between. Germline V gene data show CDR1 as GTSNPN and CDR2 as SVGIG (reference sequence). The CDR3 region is CAWSPGTSYEQYF. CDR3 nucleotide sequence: TGTGCCTGGAGCCCCGGGACCTCTTACGAGCAGTACTTC.